The next 29 T cell receptor beta chains were all read from a single sample in a study of cytomegalovirus exposure and HLA in healthy donors. Libraries were prepared by immunoSEQ multiplex PCR; TCRdb keeps only in-frame clonotypes and omits some of them. The sample holds under 200,000 clones; more than 80% are singletons and the top ten take less than 9%. Sequenced input: PBMCs. The receptors were gathered from a man between 18 and 35 years old in good health and CMV-seropositive.

This clone turned up a few times. The CDR3 DNA sequence: TGTGCCAGCAGCGTCCAGACAGATACGCAGTATTTT. Translation gives CASSVQTDTQYF. The chain is built from TRBV9 and TRBJ2-3; D remains unclear. Between the trimmed V and J ends, which lost 2 bases and 3 bases, there was a span of 4 bases. CDR1 SGDLS and CDR2 YYNGEE come from the germline V gene. The CDR3 loop spans 12 amino acids.

The rearrangement links TRBV27 to TRBJ2-7, with 7 bases aligning to TRBD1. This CDR3 spans 13 amino acids. V lost 11 bases and J lost 5; bases outside the gene matches: 12. CDR1 is MNHEY and CDR2 is SMNVEV in the germline V gene (reference sequence). This CDR3 is CASTGPTPHEQYF. For the CDR3, the DNA is TGTGCCTCGACAGGGCCGACTCCCCACGAGCAGTACTTC.

This clone appeared a few times. The V and J genes are TRBV7-2 and TRBJ1-5; tentative D call: TRBD1 (5 bases). The CDR3 spans 14 residues. V was shortened by 1 base and J by 8 bases, with 12 bases between the two germline ends. Germline CDR1 is SGHTA and CDR2 is FQGNSA. This CDR3 reads CASSLVTGGEPQHF. The CDR3 nucleotides read TGTGCCAGCAGCTTAGTTACCGGGGGTGAGCCCCAGCATTTT.

V is TRBV2 and J is TRBJ1-5, with D possibly TRBD1 on 5 matching bases. With 4 bases removed from V and 2 bases from J, the gap between germline ends came to 12 bases. The CDR3 covers 15 residues. Germline loops: CDR1 SNHLY, CDR2 FYNNEI. The CDR3 DNA sequence: TGTGCCAGCAGTGGACAGTTGGTGGGCAATCAGCCCCAGCATTTT. Amino acids: CASSGQLVGNQPQHF.

The chain uses TRBV6-1 and TRBJ2-7; D may be TRBD1 (6 bases). CDR1 is MNHNS and CDR2 is SASEGT in the germline V gene. Trimming pared 2 bases from V and 3 bases from J, leaving 11 bases between. The CDR3 is made up of 14 amino acids. CDR3 sequence reads: CASSELQGYYEQYF. The DNA for the CDR3 is TGTGCCAGCAGTGAACTCCAGGGGTACTACGAGCAGTACTTC.

The sample holds one count of this clone. The rearrangement links TRBV30 to TRBJ2-7; possible D gene TRBD1, 5 bases. The CDR3 totals 13 residues. Germline V lookup: CDR1 GTSNPN, CDR2 SVGIG (reference sequence). Deletions cut 0 bases from V and 3 bases from J, with 9 bases between. The CDR3 reads CAWSVGRFYEQYF. The CDR3, as DNA: TGTGCCTGGAGTGTGGGGCGTTTCTACGAGCAGTACTTC.

The chain employs TRBV2 and TRBJ1-1; D call uncertain. The V end was cut by 7 bases, the J end by 5 bases, with 11 bases between. The CDR3 has 12 amino acids. CDR1 is SNHLY, CDR2 FYNNEI, per germline. The chain's CDR3 is CASIEGRTEAFF. CDR3 coding DNA: TGTGCCAGCATTGAGGGCAGGACTGAAGCTTTCTTT.

This chain uses TRBV5-4 with TRBJ2-5; tentative D call: TRBD2 (5 bases). This CDR3 is 13 amino acids long. CDR1 and CDR2 (germline): SGHNT, YYREEE (reference sequence). V shed 4 bases and J shed 3 bases, with 10 bases lying between them. The CDR3, as DNA: TGTGCCAGCAGCATTACTAGGAAAGAGACCCAGTACTTC. Protein sequence: CASSITRKETQYF.

The chain is built from TRBV19 and TRBJ2-1, with a weak D call TRBD1 (5 bases). V was shortened by 7 bases and J by 5 bases, with 12 bases between the two germline ends. Germline V gives CDR1 LNHDA, CDR2 SQIVND (reference sequence). This CDR3 contains 13 residues. CDR3 DNA: TGTGCCAGTAATTTAGGGGTGGACAATGAGCAGTTCTTC. This sequence encodes CASNLGVDNEQFF.

The chain joins TRBV2 to TRBJ2-5, with 11 bases aligning to TRBD1. Looked up from germline, CDR1 is SNHLY and CDR2 is FYNNEI. J was trimmed by 2 bases and V by 4 bases; bases with no gene match: 3. This CDR3 contains 15 residues. The CDR3, as DNA: TGTGCCAGCAGTGGGACAGGGGGCCCACAAGAGACCCAGTACTTC. Residues: CASSGTGGPQETQYF.

This chain joins TRBV5-6 and TRBJ2-7, with 7 positions matching TRBD2. This CDR3 has 13 residues. Germline V gene data show CDR1 as SGHDT and CDR2 as YYEEEE. The trim removed 2 bases at V and 8 bases at J, leaving 7 bases unmatched. CDR3 in DNA: TGTGCCAGCAGCTTTGGCGGGAGTCCCCAGCAGTACTTC. Residues: CASSFGGSPQQYF.

A few counts support this clone. The chain recombines TRBV30 with TRBJ1-5; no reliable D call. This CDR3 has 12 amino acids. V was pared by 1 base and J by 4 bases, with 5 bases between. Germline V lookup: CDR1 GTSNPN, CDR2 SVGIG (reference sequence). The DNA of the CDR3 is TGTGCCTGGAGTGCCTCTAATCAGCCCCAGCATTTT. Residues: CAWSASNQPQHF.

The chain combines TRBV18 with TRBJ1-2; D might be TRBD1 (6 bases). The V gene lost 6 bases and the J gene lost 4 bases, with 12 bases spanning the gap. CDR1 is KGHSH and CDR2 is LQKENI in the germline V gene. The CDR3 totals 13 residues. In DNA, the CDR3 is TGTGCCAGCTCCCCCGGACAGACCTATGGCTACACCTTC. Amino acids: CASSPGQTYGYTF.

This clone was found many times. The chain uses TRBV18 and TRBJ2-7; D is uncertain. Trimming left V 6 bases short and J 4 bases short, with 10 bases between. CDR1 and CDR2 from the germline V gene are KGHSH and LQKENI. The CDR3 spans 12 residues. The CDR3 nucleotides are TGTGCCAGCTCCCCCGACATTTACGAGCAGTACTTC. Translation gives CASSPDIYEQYF.

The chain has TRBV19 and TRBJ1-5; D uncertain. The germline CDR1 and CDR2 sequences are LNHDA and SQIVND (reference sequence). There are 16 residues in the CDR3. With 7 bases removed from V and 11 bases from J, the gap between germline ends came to 27 bases. CDR3 residues: CASNVGPTILQSTQHF. The CDR3 DNA sequence: TGTGCCAGTAACGTGGGCCCGACGATCCTTCAGTCTACCCAGCATTTT.

The gene calls are TRBV28 and TRBJ2-2; D is unresolved. The germline V and J ends were trimmed by 6 bases and 0 bases, with 5 bases remaining between them. This CDR3 comprises 13 residues. Germline V gives CDR1 MDHEN, CDR2 SYDVKM. As DNA, the CDR3 is TGTGCCAGCAGACCTACGAACACCGGGGAGCTGTTTTTT. It specifies CASRPTNTGELFF.

This chain connects TRBV7-2 to TRBJ2-7, with D perhaps matching TRBD2 (6 bases). Trimming took 5 bases from V and 3 from J, leaving 14 bases between them. The germline V gene encodes CDR1 SGHTA and CDR2 FQGNSA. The CDR3 loop spans 14 amino acids. CDR3 amino acids: CASSQSGGFYEQYF. The DNA for the CDR3 is TGTGCCAGCAGCCAGTCAGGAGGGTTCTACGAGCAGTACTTC.

V and J are TRBV6-1 and TRBJ1-1, with D perhaps matching TRBD1 (5 bases). This CDR3 has 14 amino acids. Per the germline V gene, CDR1 is MNHNS and CDR2 is SASEGT. Between the trimmed V and J ends, which lost 1 base and 4 bases, there was a span of 10 bases. The CDR3 is CASSEGIRGTEAFF. CDR3 bases: TGTGCCAGCAGTGAAGGCATAAGGGGCACTGAAGCTTTCTTT.

The chain combines TRBV9 with TRBJ2-5; possible D gene TRBD1, 5 bases. Germline V lookup: CDR1 SGDLS, CDR2 YYNGEE. The CDR3 is made up of 14 amino acids. Trimming shortened V by 6 bases and J by 1 base, and 13 bases separated the two germline ends. CDR3 sequence: CASTGDSPQETQYF. The DNA for the CDR3 is TGTGCCAGCACGGGTGACAGCCCCCAAGAGACCCAGTACTTC. The entire variable domain, with the rest obtained from reference TRBV9 and TRBJ2-5, is as follows: DSGVTQTPKHLITATGQRVTLRCSPRSGDLSVYWYQQSLDQGLQFLIQYYNGEERAKGNILERFSAQQFPDLHSELNLSSLELGDSALYFCASTGDSPQETQYFGPGTRLLVL.

The rearrangement uses TRBV7-9 and TRBJ1-3; TRBD1 matches 7 bases. The V gene end was trimmed by 5 bases and the J gene end by 4 bases; junction bases not matched to a gene: 11. This CDR3 comprises 16 residues. Looked up from germline, CDR1 is SEHNR and CDR2 is FQNEAQ (reference sequence). The DNA for the CDR3 is TGTGCCAGCAGCCTACATTGGGGGACAGAAGGAAACACCATATATTTT. It encodes CASSLHWGTEGNTIYF.

This clone was recorded once. The chain has TRBV30 and TRBJ1-5; 9 positions match TRBD1. This CDR3 comprises 15 residues. Germline V gene data show CDR1 as GTSNPN and CDR2 as SVGIG (reference sequence). The V gene end was trimmed by 2 bases and the J gene end by 5 bases; junction bases not matched to a gene: 7. The CDR3 DNA reads as TGTGCCTGGAGTCGGACAGGGGCGGGGGATCAGCCCCAGCATTTT. Translated: CAWSRTGAGDQPQHF.

CDR3 loop: CASSQDLRGGGEQYF. The CDR3 DNA reads as TGTGCCAGCAGCCAAGATCTAAGGGGAGGTGGCGAGCAGTACTTC. The J gene is TRBJ2-7, the V gene TRBV14; possibly TRBD2 for D (6 bases). Trimming removed 0 bases from V and 6 bases from J, with 15 bases in between. The germline V gene has CDR1 SGHDN and CDR2 FVKESK. There are 15 residues in the CDR3.

The chain joins TRBV7-2 to TRBJ2-7; D may be TRBD2 (6 bases). V was shortened by 3 bases and J by 6 bases, with 9 bases between the two germline ends. This CDR3 has 12 amino acids. Germline V gene data show CDR1 as SGHTA and CDR2 as FQGNSA. The CDR3 region is CASSFGGVEQYF. The CDR3, as DNA: TGTGCCAGCAGCTTCGGAGGGGTCGAGCAGTACTTC.

This chain links TRBV6-4 with TRBJ2-1, with D maybe TRBD1 (6 bases). V shed 3 bases and J shed 5 bases, with 20 bases lying between them. Germline lookup yields CDR1 MRHNA and CDR2 SNTAGT. There are 17 residues in the CDR3. The CDR3 loop reads CASSEGARKGFDNEQFF. DNA for the CDR3: TGTGCCAGCAGTGAGGGGGCAAGGAAGGGTTTCGACAATGAGCAGTTCTTC.

The chain employs TRBV29-1 and TRBJ2-7; 11 nucleotides line up with TRBD1. The CDR3 totals 12 residues. Trimming removed 6 bases from V and 3 bases from J; junction bases left unmatched: 1. Germline assignment: CDR1 SQVTM and CDR2 ANQGSEA. The CDR3 DNA reads TGCAGCGTGGGGACAGGGGGCTACGAGCAGTACTTC. Protein product: CSVGTGGYEQYF.

The J gene is TRBJ1-2, the V gene TRBV29-1, with TRBD1 identical over 9 bases. This CDR3 contains 16 residues. V was clipped by 0 bases and J by 1 base; unmatched bases: 6. Germline V gene sequence: CDR1 SQVTM, CDR2 ANQGSEA. CDR3 sequence reads: CSVEDPGQGHNYGYTF. CDR3 nucleotides: TGCAGCGTTGAAGATCCGGGACAGGGTCATAACTATGGCTACACCTTC.

The rearrangement joins TRBV10-3 to TRBJ1-2, with a tentative D call TRBD1 (5 bases). Trimming took 4 bases from V and 4 from J, leaving 13 bases between them. The CDR3 loop spans 14 amino acids. Germline CDR1 and CDR2: ENHRY and SYGVKD. The CDR3 region is CAISVEGQGYGYTF. CDR3 DNA: TGTGCCATCAGTGTGGAGGGGCAGGGCTATGGCTACACCTTC.

The V call is TRBV6-1, the J call TRBJ2-1, with a weak D call TRBD2 (6 bases). CDR3 length: 12 amino acids. Trimming took off 9 bases at V and 5 bases at J, with 11 bases between the two ends. CDR1 and CDR2 (germline): MNHNS, SASEGT. The CDR3 loop reads CASADYDNEQFF. CDR3 in DNA: TGTGCCAGTGCGGACTACGACAATGAGCAGTTCTTC.

This clone occurred a few times. The chain carries TRBV28 and TRBJ1-5; no definite D call. The CDR3 spans 14 residues. Germline lookup yields CDR1 MDHEN and CDR2 SYDVKM. V shed 7 bases and J shed 2 bases, with 12 bases lying between them. This chain's CDR3 is CASNVPVGNQPQHF. CDR3 bases: TGTGCCAGCAACGTGCCGGTCGGCAATCAGCCCCAGCATTTT.